This TCR beta chain was profiled in a study of blood T cell repertoires in COVID-19. Assay used: immunoSEQ multiplex PCR; TCRdb lists only in-frame clones, some missing. This table holds some 340,000 clones, roughly 85% found once. In germline, CDR1 is SGHNT, CDR2 YYREEE (reference sequence). Deletions cut 4 bases from V and 2 bases from J, with 21 bases between. The CDR3 loop spans 17 amino acids. This chain links TRBV5-4 with TRBJ1-2; D is uncertain. Specimen: peripheral blood. This receptor was obtained from a woman aged 18-35 years with acute or convalescent COVID-19. CDR3 nucleotides: TGTGCCAGCAGCCTTTCTGCGGGTTTGGGAGTCAACTATGGCTACACCTTC. Its protein is CASSLSAGLGVNYGYTF.